This paragraph covers one T cell receptor (beta chain) sequence. Its antigen is unidentified. TCRdb reprocessed the 5' RACE reads and keeps a single row for each CDR3 protein, giving no DNA. In all, the sample yields 300,000 to 400,000 distinct CDR3 sequences. The sample comes from a study of monozygotic twins with inflammatory bowel disease. Findings and limits, study-wide: Variability may have been added to patient repertoires by differing immunosuppressive treatments.

Germline CDR1 is SGHTA and CDR2 is FQGNSA. This CDR3 spans 11 amino acids. For every donor, one blood sample of about 2.5 ml was drawn. The rearrangement uses TRBV7-2 and TRBJ2-7. This TCR derives from a human donor with ulcerative colitis or Crohn's disease, or a healthy co-twin of an affected twin (not recorded which). Material for sequencing was blood. CDR3 amino acids: CASSSLGEQYF.